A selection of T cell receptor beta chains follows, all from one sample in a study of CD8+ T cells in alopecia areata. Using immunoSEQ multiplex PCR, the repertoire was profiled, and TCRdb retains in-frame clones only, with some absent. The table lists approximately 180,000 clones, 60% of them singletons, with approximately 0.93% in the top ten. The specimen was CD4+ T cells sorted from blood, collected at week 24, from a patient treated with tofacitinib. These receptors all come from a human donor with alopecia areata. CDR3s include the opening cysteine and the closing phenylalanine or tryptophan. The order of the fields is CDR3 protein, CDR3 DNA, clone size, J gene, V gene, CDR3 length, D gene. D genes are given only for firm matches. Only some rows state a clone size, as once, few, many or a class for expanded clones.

CDR3 protein: CASSEGRAISDNQPQHF
CDR3 DNA: TGTGCCAGCAGTGAGGGGAGGGCTATAAGCGACAATCAGCCCCAGCATTTT
clone size: once
J gene: TRBJ1-5
V gene: TRBV2
CDR3 length: 17
D gene: NA

CDR3 protein: CASSQDIGDTQYF
CDR3 DNA: TGCGCCAGCAGCCAAGATATAGGAGATACGCAGTATTTT
clone size: once
J gene: TRBJ2-3
V gene: TRBV4-3
CDR3 length: 13
D gene: NA

CDR3 protein: CASSLFNTDTQYF
CDR3 DNA: TGTGCCAGCAGCTTATTTAACACAGATACGCAGTATTTT
clone size: NA
J gene: TRBJ2-3
V gene: TRBV7-9
CDR3 length: 13
D gene: NA

CDR3 protein: CAWSVLSGSNDYGYTF
CDR3 DNA: TGTGCCTGGAGTGTACTGTCAGGAAGCAATGACTATGGCTACACCTTC
clone size: NA
J gene: TRBJ1-2
V gene: TRBV30
CDR3 length: 16
D gene: NA

CDR3 protein: CSVGQGGQPQHF
CDR3 DNA: TGCAGCGTTGGTCAGGGGGGGCAGCCCCAGCATTTT
clone size: NA
J gene: TRBJ1-5
V gene: TRBV29-1
CDR3 length: 12
D gene: TRBD1

CDR3 protein: CATNIPPDYGYTF
CDR3 DNA: TGTGCCACCAATATCCCGCCTGACTATGGCTACACCTTC
clone size: NA
J gene: TRBJ1-2
V gene: TRBV6-1
CDR3 length: 13
D gene: NA

CDR3 protein: CSVGGTGLSYEQYF
CDR3 DNA: TGCAGCGTTGGAGGGACAGGGCTCTCCTACGAGCAGTACTTC
clone size: NA
J gene: TRBJ2-7
V gene: TRBV29-1
CDR3 length: 14
D gene: TRBD1

CDR3 protein: CAWMKLHTGYTF
CDR3 DNA: TGTGCCTGGATGAAGCTTCATACTGGCTACACCTTC
clone size: few
J gene: TRBJ1-2
V gene: TRBV30
CDR3 length: 12
D gene: NA

CDR3 protein: CSVAAGLDTQYF
CDR3 DNA: TGCAGCGTTGCGGCAGGGTTAGATACGCAGTATTTT
clone size: NA
J gene: TRBJ2-3
V gene: TRBV29-1
CDR3 length: 12
D gene: NA

CDR3 protein: CSVAGTLLKETQYF
CDR3 DNA: TGCAGCGTTGCCGGGACCTTGCTGAAAGAGACCCAGTACTTC
clone size: NA
J gene: TRBJ2-5
V gene: TRBV29-1
CDR3 length: 14
D gene: NA

CDR3 protein: CSVGAQGVGGYTF
CDR3 DNA: TGCAGCGTCGGAGCACAGGGGGTGGGCGGCTACACCTTC
clone size: NA
J gene: TRBJ1-2
V gene: TRBV29-1
CDR3 length: 13
D gene: TRBD1

CDR3 protein: CASSDKTSSGNTIYF
CDR3 DNA: TGTGCCAGCAGTGACAAGACAAGCTCTGGAAACACCATATATTTT
clone size: NA
J gene: TRBJ1-3
V gene: TRBV25-1
CDR3 length: 15
D gene: NA

CDR3 protein: CAWNPSGFGTDTQYF
CDR3 DNA: TGTGCCTGGAATCCTAGCGGGTTTGGAACAGATACGCAGTATTTT
clone size: NA
J gene: TRBJ2-3
V gene: TRBV30
CDR3 length: 15
D gene: TRBD2

CDR3 protein: CASSYTGANTGELFF
CDR3 DNA: TGTGCCAGCAGTTACACGGGGGCCAACACCGGGGAGCTGTTTTTT
clone size: NA
J gene: TRBJ2-2
V gene: TRBV6-5
CDR3 length: 15
D gene: NA

CDR3 protein: CASSQSTGSTYEAFF
CDR3 DNA: TGTGCCAGCAGCCAGTCGACAGGGTCAACGTATGAAGCTTTCTTT
clone size: NA
J gene: TRBJ1-1
V gene: TRBV11-3
CDR3 length: 15
D gene: TRBD1

CDR3 protein: CASSLAGGSGNTIYF
CDR3 DNA: TGCGCCAGCAGCTTGGCAGGGGGCTCTGGAAACACCATATATTTT
clone size: NA
J gene: TRBJ1-3
V gene: TRBV5-1
CDR3 length: 15
D gene: TRBD1

CDR3 protein: CASSQDGTGLSNSPLHF
CDR3 DNA: TGCGCCAGCAGCCAAGATGGGACAGGGTTATCTAATTCACCCCTCCACTTT
clone size: NA
J gene: TRBJ1-6
V gene: TRBV4-3
CDR3 length: 17
D gene: TRBD1

CDR3 protein: CSVVMWGINEKLFF
CDR3 DNA: TGCAGCGTTGTCATGTGGGGGATTAATGAAAAACTGTTTTTT
clone size: NA
J gene: TRBJ1-4
V gene: TRBV29-1
CDR3 length: 14
D gene: NA

CDR3 protein: CASSQGTGEPYGYTF
CDR3 DNA: TGCGCCAGCAGCCAGGGGACAGGGGAGCCCTATGGCTACACCTTC
clone size: few
J gene: TRBJ1-2
V gene: TRBV4-3
CDR3 length: 15
D gene: TRBD1

CDR3 protein: CASSQARDSFNYGYTF
CDR3 DNA: TGCGCCAGCAGCCAAGCCCGGGACAGCTTTAACTATGGCTACACCTTC
clone size: NA
J gene: TRBJ1-2
V gene: TRBV4-3
CDR3 length: 16
D gene: TRBD1

CDR3 protein: CASRRGGRRDETQYF
CDR3 DNA: TGTGCCAGCAGACGAGGGGGGCGCCGAGACGAGACCCAGTACTTC
clone size: few
J gene: TRBJ2-5
V gene: TRBV6-5
CDR3 length: 15
D gene: NA

CDR3 protein: CASSLWSVRIHDGYTF
CDR3 DNA: TGTGCCAGCAGCTTGTGGTCGGTCAGGATACATGATGGCTACACCTTC
clone size: NA
J gene: TRBJ1-2
V gene: TRBV5-6
CDR3 length: 16
D gene: NA

CDR3 protein: CASSPIQPQHF
CDR3 DNA: TGCGCCAGCAGCCCGATCCAGCCCCAGCATTTT
clone size: NA
J gene: TRBJ1-5
V gene: TRBV23-1
CDR3 length: 11
D gene: NA

CDR3 protein: CASSPSQETQYF
CDR3 DNA: TGTGCCAGCAGCCCCTCCCAAGAGACCCAGTACTTC
clone size: NA
J gene: TRBJ2-5
V gene: TRBV7-2
CDR3 length: 12
D gene: NA

CDR3 protein: CASSPNRGDYGYTF
CDR3 DNA: TGTGCCAGCAGCCCGAACAGGGGTGACTATGGCTACACCTTC
clone size: NA
J gene: TRBJ1-2
V gene: TRBV7-2
CDR3 length: 14
D gene: TRBD1

CDR3 protein: CSVQQLLTNTEAFF
CDR3 DNA: TGCAGCGTCCAGCAACTGCTTACCAACACTGAAGCTTTCTTT
clone size: few
J gene: TRBJ1-1
V gene: TRBV29-1
CDR3 length: 14
D gene: NA

CDR3 protein: CSVVGSGGPTIEQFF
CDR3 DNA: TGCAGCGTTGTGGGTAGCGGGGGACCTACAATTGAGCAGTTCTTC
clone size: few
J gene: TRBJ2-1
V gene: TRBV29-1
CDR3 length: 15
D gene: TRBD2

CDR3 protein: CASSRDGPNYGYTF
CDR3 DNA: TGCGCCAGCAGCCGCGACGGACCTAACTATGGCTACACCTTC
clone size: NA
J gene: TRBJ1-2
V gene: TRBV5-1
CDR3 length: 14
D gene: NA

CDR3 protein: CASGPSSGANVLTF
CDR3 DNA: TGTGCCAGTGGACCCAGCTCTGGGGCCAACGTCCTGACTTTC
clone size: NA
J gene: TRBJ2-6
V gene: TRBV19
CDR3 length: 14
D gene: NA

CDR3 protein: CASSERAMAGTEAFF
CDR3 DNA: TGCGCCAGCAGTGAGCGGGCCATGGCGGGAACTGAAGCTTTCTTT
clone size: NA
J gene: TRBJ1-1
V gene: TRBV10-2
CDR3 length: 15
D gene: NA

CDR3 protein: CASSESGSNQPQHF
CDR3 DNA: TGCGCCAGCAGTGAGTCGGGGAGCAATCAGCCCCAGCATTTT
clone size: few
J gene: TRBJ1-5
V gene: TRBV10-1
CDR3 length: 14
D gene: NA

CDR3 protein: CASSFAGANVLTF
CDR3 DNA: TGTGCCAGCAGTTTTGCTGGGGCCAACGTCCTGACTTTC
clone size: few
J gene: TRBJ2-6
V gene: TRBV27
CDR3 length: 13
D gene: NA

CDR3 protein: CASSRLRGGSPLHF
CDR3 DNA: TGTGCCAGCAGTAGACTGCGAGGGGGTTCACCCCTCCACTTT
clone size: NA
J gene: TRBJ1-6
V gene: TRBV7-2
CDR3 length: 14
D gene: NA

CDR3 protein: CASSWGQGNTEAFF
CDR3 DNA: TGCGCCAGCAGCTGGGGACAGGGGAACACTGAAGCTTTCTTT
clone size: NA
J gene: TRBJ1-1
V gene: TRBV5-1
CDR3 length: 14
D gene: TRBD1

CDR3 protein: CASSSTLGTGIGYTF
CDR3 DNA: TGTGCCAGCAGTTCGACCCTGGGGACAGGGATTGGCTACACCTTC
clone size: NA
J gene: TRBJ1-2
V gene: TRBV6-5
CDR3 length: 15
D gene: TRBD1

CDR3 protein: CASSEAMQADTQYF
CDR3 DNA: TGTGCCAGCAGTGAAGCGATGCAGGCAGATACGCAGTATTTT
clone size: NA
J gene: TRBJ2-3
V gene: TRBV2
CDR3 length: 14
D gene: NA

CDR3 protein: CASEKDREAFF
CDR3 DNA: TGTGCCAGCGAAAAGGACAGAGAAGCTTTCTTT
clone size: NA
J gene: TRBJ1-1
V gene: TRBV6-5
CDR3 length: 11
D gene: NA

CDR3 protein: CASSYSTYNEQFF
CDR3 DNA: TGTGCCAGCAGTTACTCAACTTACAATGAGCAGTTCTTC
clone size: NA
J gene: TRBJ2-1
V gene: TRBV6-6
CDR3 length: 13
D gene: NA

CDR3 protein: CASSPQGETQYF
CDR3 DNA: TGTGCCAGCAGCCCCCAAGGGGAGACCCAGTACTTC
clone size: once
J gene: TRBJ2-5
V gene: TRBV7-2
CDR3 length: 12
D gene: NA

CDR3 protein: CASSQNGRALLGGEQYF
CDR3 DNA: TGCGCCAGCAGCCAAAACGGCCGGGCCCTGCTTGGGGGGGAGCAGTACTTC
clone size: few
J gene: TRBJ2-7
V gene: TRBV4-3
CDR3 length: 17
D gene: NA

CDR3 protein: CASRITGGDTEAFF
CDR3 DNA: TGTGCCAGCAGGATAACAGGGGGCGACACTGAAGCTTTCTTT
clone size: NA
J gene: TRBJ1-1
V gene: TRBV7-2
CDR3 length: 14
D gene: TRBD1

CDR3 protein: CASTGQGRSPLHF
CDR3 DNA: TGTGCCAGCACTGGACAGGGGAGATCACCCCTCCACTTT
clone size: NA
J gene: TRBJ1-6
V gene: TRBV6-4
CDR3 length: 13
D gene: TRBD1

CDR3 protein: CASRVGGGALEQFF
CDR3 DNA: TGTGCCAGTAGGGTAGGCGGGGGGGCGCTTGAGCAGTTCTTC
clone size: NA
J gene: TRBJ2-1
V gene: TRBV19
CDR3 length: 14
D gene: TRBD2

CDR3 protein: CASTKHRGEDGYTF
CDR3 DNA: TGTGCCAGCACCAAACACAGGGGCGAGGATGGCTACACCTTC
clone size: NA
J gene: TRBJ1-2
V gene: TRBV7-9
CDR3 length: 14
D gene: TRBD1

CDR3 protein: CASSLQGGINSPLHF
CDR3 DNA: TGTGCCAGCAGTCTTCAGGGGGGGATCAATTCACCCCTCCACTTT
clone size: few
J gene: TRBJ1-6
V gene: TRBV28
CDR3 length: 15
D gene: TRBD1

CDR3 protein: CASSPGGHYNEQFF
CDR3 DNA: TGCGCCAGCAGCCCGGGTGGACATTACAATGAGCAGTTCTTC
clone size: many
J gene: TRBJ2-1
V gene: TRBV5-1
CDR3 length: 14
D gene: NA

CDR3 protein: CASSLKGETQYF
CDR3 DNA: TGCGCCAGCAGCTTGAAGGGCGAGACCCAGTACTTC
clone size: NA
J gene: TRBJ2-5
V gene: TRBV5-1
CDR3 length: 12
D gene: NA

CDR3 protein: CASSLSGVEAYNEQFF
CDR3 DNA: TGCGCCAGCAGCTTATCCGGGGTCGAGGCCTACAATGAGCAGTTCTTC
clone size: NA
J gene: TRBJ2-1
V gene: TRBV5-1
CDR3 length: 16
D gene: NA

CDR3 protein: CAWSVLGGSTGELFF
CDR3 DNA: TGTGCCTGGAGTGTACTTGGAGGGTCCACCGGGGAGCTGTTTTTT
clone size: once
J gene: TRBJ2-2
V gene: TRBV30
CDR3 length: 15
D gene: NA

CDR3 protein: CASSLGGPGQGTQYF
CDR3 DNA: TGTGCCAGCAGTTTGGGGGGGCCAGGGCAGGGGACCCAGTACTTC
clone size: NA
J gene: TRBJ2-5
V gene: TRBV27
CDR3 length: 15
D gene: NA

CDR3 protein: CASSLGGASYEQYF
CDR3 DNA: TGTGCCAGCAGCTTGGGAGGGGCCTCCTACGAGCAGTACTTC
clone size: NA
J gene: TRBJ2-7
V gene: TRBV5-6
CDR3 length: 14
D gene: NA

CDR3 protein: CASRSLGQTYGYTF
CDR3 DNA: TGTGCCAGCAGGTCCCTGGGACAGACCTATGGCTACACCTTC
clone size: NA
J gene: TRBJ1-2
V gene: TRBV11-2
CDR3 length: 14
D gene: TRBD1

CDR3 protein: CASSSVQGYEQYF
CDR3 DNA: TGTGCCAGCAGCTCGGTACAGGGCTACGAGCAGTACTTC
clone size: NA
J gene: TRBJ2-7
V gene: TRBV7-2
CDR3 length: 13
D gene: NA

CDR3 protein: CAWSLGGGAGETQYF
CDR3 DNA: TGTGCCTGGAGTTTAGGCGGGGGGGCCGGGGAGACCCAGTACTTC
clone size: NA
J gene: TRBJ2-5
V gene: TRBV30
CDR3 length: 15
D gene: TRBD2

CDR3 protein: CAWSPWGTESTTEAFF
CDR3 DNA: TGTGCCTGGAGTCCGTGGGGGACAGAAAGTACCACTGAAGCTTTCTTT
clone size: NA
J gene: TRBJ1-1
V gene: TRBV30
CDR3 length: 16
D gene: TRBD1

CDR3 protein: CATSRGEFGQPQHF
CDR3 DNA: TGTGCCACCAGCAGAGGGGAGTTTGGACAGCCCCAGCATTTT
clone size: NA
J gene: TRBJ1-5
V gene: TRBV15
CDR3 length: 14
D gene: NA

CDR3 protein: CASSSLGPLGGANVLTF
CDR3 DNA: TGTGCCAGCAGCTCGCTGGGCCCTCTGGGCGGGGCCAACGTCCTGACTTTC
clone size: NA
J gene: TRBJ2-6
V gene: TRBV5-6
CDR3 length: 17
D gene: NA

CDR3 protein: CASSVSGGVVETQYF
CDR3 DNA: TGCGCCAGCAGCGTCAGCGGGGGAGTCGTAGAGACCCAGTACTTC
clone size: few
J gene: TRBJ2-5
V gene: TRBV5-1
CDR3 length: 15
D gene: TRBD2